This T cell receptor (beta chain) derives from a study of blood T cell repertoires in COVID-19. Across the whole study: PBMCs, B-cell-depleted T cells, or T cells were the source of the cDNA or gDNA that made up the material.

From germline, CDR1 is LNHDA and CDR2 SQIVND (reference sequence). V lost 3 bases, J lost 4 bases, and 6 bases stayed unmatched. The CDR3 consists of 15 residues. In the original workflow: Counts of nucleated cells, estimated from reference gene primer amplification, were obtained. Libraries were prepared by immunoSEQ multiplex PCR; TCRdb keeps only in-frame clonotypes and omits some of them. V and J calls and clone size are given by that table; D and trimming were obtained from the DNA. The sample consists of around 170,000 clones, around 84% of them appearing once. Sequencing input: peripheral blood. The V gene is TRBV19, the J gene TRBJ1-1, with TRBD1 matching over 9 bases. The TCR was taken from a man aged 30 to 39 with active or convalescent COVID-19. The CDR3, as DNA: TGTGCCAGTAGTATGGAAGACAGGGGGGGCACTGAAGCTTTCTTT. It translates to CASSMEDRGGTEAFF.